Below, 3 T cell receptor beta chains from the same sample are listed, as sequenced in a study of Graves' ophthalmopathy and Graves' hyperthyroidism (dated by TCRdb to 2016 to 2019). Sequencing was performed on an Illumina HiSeq 2000. For repertoire sequencing, TCR beta CDR3 regions were amplified from RNA transcripts. The first round was an RT-PCR using HTBI primers with the Qiagen OneStep RT-PCR kit, and this first round was followed by a second-round multiplex PCR, then size selection and purification. In-frame beta chains were kept once TCRdb had trimmed the public reads at Q25 with fastp and called clones with MiXCR. Duplicate CDR3 protein sequences are folded into a single record with the most common DNA and genes. The sample yields about 390,000 distinct CDR3 sequences; approximately 15% were counted once. The ten largest make up 5.5% to 7% of the sample. The specimen sequenced was peripheral blood. The receptors were sampled from a woman aged 18-29 years with stable Graves' hyperthyroidism. Donor details come from another sample of the same person, matched by shared clones.

At least ten counts were recorded for this clonotype. The rearrangement joins TRBV24-1 to TRBJ1-5, with D uncertain. V lost 2 bases and J 5 bases, leaving 9 bases between the germline ends. The CDR3 covers 14 residues. Germline loops: CDR1 KGHDR, CDR2 SFDVKD. The CDR3 loop is CATSDSHGDQPQHF. CDR3 nucleotide sequence: TGTGCCACCAGTGATTCGCACGGGGATCAGCCCCAGCATTTT.

There are many counts of this clonotype. This chain joins TRBV7-2 and TRBJ2-2, with D unclear. Germline values: CDR1 SGHTA, CDR2 FQGNSA. The CDR3 covers 15 residues. Deletions cut 0 bases from V and 4 bases from J, with 9 bases between. This chain's CDR3 is CASSLARVGTGELFF. The CDR3 bases are TGTGCCAGCAGCTTAGCGCGAGTCGGCACCGGGGAGCTGTTTTTT.

This clonotype has a count of ten or more. The chain combines TRBV7-2 with TRBJ1-1, with 9 nucleotides matching TRBD1. V dropped 7 bases and J dropped 7; count of bases not matched to a gene: 4. Germline lookup yields CDR1 SGHTA and CDR2 FQGNSA. This CDR3 comprises 12 residues. DNA of the CDR3: TGTGCCAGCACCCGACAGGGGGATGAAGCTTTCTTT. Translated: CASTRQGDEAFF.